The T cell receptor (beta chain) described here comes from a study of beta chain features in type 1 diabetes (dated by TCRdb to the late 2010s). About the study as a whole: Mean age, gender distribution, total cell number and subset yield were not different between patients and healthy donors. A total of over 90,000,000 sorted cells were examined across all samples, and a strong correlation was observed between cell number per subset and RNA yield. The study compared the TCRB repertoires of sorted circulating CD4+ T cell subsets in recently diagnosed type 1 diabetes patients with those in matched healthy donors. Regulatory and stem cell-like memory subsets were isolated from only 8 patients and roughly eight healthy donors, whereas naive and central memory subsets came from all 30 or so donors. Overall results and qualifications from the work: At VDJ recombination sites, type 1 diabetes patients had fewer insertions and more deleted nucleotides, which implies abnormalities in thymic rearrangement. Because cDNA rather than genomic DNA was sequenced, highly expressing activated cells could have been over-represented, although no difference in activation and CD3 levels was found between groups. In all four CD4+ subsets, TCRB CDR3 length was moderately but significantly shorter in type 1 diabetes patients. Because small numbers of individuals were included in the HLA sub-analyses, any influence of HLA type on TCRB rearrangement was left unresolved. PCR may preferentially amplify shorter templates, but because patient and control samples were amplified and corrected together, any resulting skew would affect both groups equally. The naive, central memory and regulatory TCRB repertoires appeared to resemble one another more closely among patients than among healthy donors.

From each donor, a single peripheral blood sample of around 120 mL on average was drawn into heparinised tubes. A BD FACSAria II and a panel including CD45RO, CCR7, CD25, CD127, CD95 and CD27 were used to sort naive, central memory, regulatory and stem cell-like memory CD4+ T cells. Purity was above 95% for every sorted population. PBMCs were isolated immediately by Lymphoprep density gradient centrifugation and stained directly without culture. Samples were stained and sorted in pairs, with one healthy donor and one patient per experiment, so that batch effects were minimized. From the germline V gene, CDR1 is MNHNS and CDR2 is SASEGT. The CDR3 runs 15 residues from the cysteine to the phenylalanine. Only the CDR3 DNA is retained, 45 bases long and in frame from the first base. Cut back by 2 bases and 4 bases, the V and J ends lie 14 bases apart. All of the isolated RNA was reverse transcribed with the High Capacity cDNA Reverse Transcription Kit, so expressed TCRB transcripts were sequenced. Naive, central memory and regulatory T cell samples underwent deep immunoSEQ sequencing, averaging roughly 3.3 million total reads per sample. Sorted cells were lysed in RLT buffer, and RNA was extracted using DNase-treated RNeasy Micro or Mini kits according to cell number. To prevent cross-contamination, every cell subset was processed on its own, while patient and healthy donor samples were processed together. The immunoSEQ multiplex PCR was used to amplify TCRB sequences from cDNA, yielding 87-bp fragments that span the CDR3 region. The amplicons were sequenced using the Illumina HiSeq platform. As for the authors' bioinformatics: PCR bias was computationally corrected using synthetic template baselines, reads within Hamming distance 2 were collapsed, and singletons that could not be merged were discarded. Reads were aligned against IMGT so that V, D and J genes, CDR3 length and insertions or deletions at six rearrangement sites could be assigned. Clonotype counts were normalized to sorted cell number within each subset before computing true diversity and Gini coefficients with the tcR R package. Repertoire sharing was quantified using the overlap coefficient calculated on TCRB nucleotide sequences. Out-of-frame TCRB sequences from naive cells were analyzed as a proxy for the pre-selection repertoire. What TCRdb holds here is the immuneACCESS table cut down to in-frame rearrangements. Part of the clones is not present; checked against another copy, under half of the missing clones reflect an unresolved V gene, and the others are unexplained. The V and J calls and clone size were taken over from that table, and D and trimming were inferred from the DNA. In all, the sample holds roughly 150,000 clones, and roughly 60% of those were seen once. Around 0.096% of the sample lies in the top ten.

In the case of this clone: The antigen it binds to is not known. No much larger clone exists at a distance of one base, and base qualities are not known.

This sequence originates from a man aged 25 to 45 with type 1 diabetes. The material sequenced was naive CD4+ T cells from blood. The meaning of the sample's cell subset or site label: true naive CD4+ T cells. The chain employs TRBV6-1 and TRBJ2-5; the D segment could be TRBD1, given 7 matching bases. CDR3 sequence: CASSEQHQGGETQYF. The sequenced DNA is TGTGCCAGCAGTGAACAACACCAGGGGGGAGAGACCCAGTACTTC.